The 22 T cell receptor beta chains listed next were all sequenced from one sample in a study of T cell clonality in common variable immunodeficiency. Generated by immunoSEQ multiplex PCR, the TCRdb table keeps only in-frame clones and is missing some. The repertoire consists of around 57,000 clones, none detected only once. Sequencing was done on a sample of peripheral blood mononuclear cells. The source is a person aged 18 to 75 in good health.

At least ten counts were recorded for this clone. The part of the CDR3 DNA that was read is TGTGCCAGCCCGCTGTCAGGGTATTTGAATGAG. This translates into CASPLSGYLNE. The whole CDR3 sequence reads CASPLSGYLNEQFF. This chain connects TRBV2 to TRBJ2-1; D is perhaps TRBD1 (5 bases). Read coverage stops 3 residues before the CDR3 terminus; the germline J gene supplies the remainder. CDR1 is SNHLY, CDR2 FYNNEI, per germline. The CDR3 has 14 amino acids. Trimming left V 8 bases short and J 7 bases short, with 18 bases between.

This clone occurred many times. The CDR3 end is not reached by the read, which stops 3 residues before it; the germline J gene fills it in. This chain joins TRBV18 and TRBJ1-4; the D is unclear. The germline V gene encodes CDR1 KGHSH and CDR2 LQKENI. The CDR3 contains 13 residues. V was shortened by 4 bases and J by 3 bases, with 6 bases between the two germline ends. The sequenced part of the CDR3 DNA is TGTGCCAGCTCACTTACAGCTAATGAAAAA. This codes for CASSLTANEK. The entire CDR3 is CASSLTANEKLFF.

Many counts were recorded for this clone. Coverage ceases 3 residues before the CDR3 finishes, and the germline J gene fills in the end. This chain links TRBV6-1 with TRBJ2-7, with D perhaps matching TRBD2 (7 bases). V lost 4 bases to trimming and J lost 2 bases, with 12 bases between them. Germline V gene sequence: CDR1 MNHNS, CDR2 SASEGT. This CDR3 has 14 residues. The CDR3 region is CASSGGRGTYEQYF. The part of the CDR3 DNA that was read is TGTGCCAGCAGTGGAGGGAGGGGGACCTACGAG.

This clone was counted many times. The read terminates 3 residues ahead of where the CDR3 ends, so the germline J gene completes it. The J gene is TRBJ2-1, the V gene TRBV7-2; TRBD2 might be the D (5 bases). The CDR3 has 15 amino acids. Trimming removed 4 bases from V and 6 bases from J, with 16 bases in between. The germline CDR1 and CDR2 sequences are SGHTA and FQGNSA. The CDR3 bases that were read are TGTGCCAGCAGCTCTACAGCATCCGCGGGCAATGAG. Protein product: CASSSTASAGNE. The whole CDR3 protein reads CASSSTASAGNEQFF.

There are many counts of this clone. With the read ending 3 residues before the CDR3 end, the germline J gene is used to fill in that end. The gene calls are TRBV5-1 and TRBJ2-7, with TRBD1 matching 7 bases. There are 16 residues in the CDR3. Germline V gives CDR1 SGHRS, CDR2 YFSETQ. Germline trimming cut 2 bases from V and 2 bases from J; bases unmatched to any gene: 10. The sequenced CDR3 bases are TGCGCCAGCAGCTTAGGCCCACAGGGGACGCCCTACGAG. The encoded protein is CASSLGPQGTPYE. The full CDR3 reads CASSLGPQGTPYEQYF.

This clone occurred many times. Read data end 3 residues before the CDR3 end; the end is taken from the germline J gene. The V call is TRBV5-4, the J call TRBJ1-4; D is possibly TRBD1 (6 bases). The CDR3 spans 13 residues. Germline CDR1 is SGHNT and CDR2 is YYREEE (reference sequence). Deletions cut 8 bases from V and 3 bases from J, with 11 bases between. CDR3 residues: CASQGRANEKLFF. The CDR3 DNA, read in part, is TGTGCCAGTCAGGGGCGCGCTAATGAAAAA.

This clone showed up many times. The read comes to an end 3 residues before the CDR3 does, leaving the germline J gene to fill in the end. The chain links TRBV6-2 or TRBV6-3 to TRBJ2-7; weak D call: TRBD1 (5 bases). V shed 11 bases and J shed 2 bases, with 10 bases lying between them. The CDR3 spans 11 residues. Germline V gives CDR1 MNHEY, CDR2 SVGEGT. The sequenced part of the CDR3 DNA is TGTGCCGCGACGACAGCCTACGAG. As protein: CAATTAYE. The CDR3 in full is CAATTAYEQYF.

In this sample, this clone turned up many times. The read ends 3 residues before the CDR3 terminus; that terminus is restored from the germline J gene. The chain couples TRBV11-3 to TRBJ2-2; tentative D call: TRBD2 (6 bases). Germline CDR1 is SGHNT and CDR2 is YENEEA. The CDR3 spans 15 residues. V shed 2 bases and J shed 6 bases, with 13 bases lying between them. This CDR3 is CASSLSGWEAGELFF. The sequenced CDR3 bases are TGTGCCAGCAGCTTATCAGGGTGGGAGGCCGGGGAG.

This clone has a count of ten or more. The read ends 3 residues before the CDR3 terminus; that terminus is restored from the germline J gene. V is TRBV27 and J is TRBJ2-4; D is possibly TRBD2 (5 bases). Germline loops: CDR1 MNHEY, CDR2 SMNVEV (reference sequence). V gave up 4 bases and J gave up 7 bases, with 14 bases separating them. The CDR3 totals 14 residues. Partial CDR3 DNA: TGTGCCAGCAGTTCACAACTAGAAGTCAACATT. This gives the protein CASSSQLEVNI. In full, the CDR3 reads CASSSQLEVNIQYF.

This clone appeared many times. Read data end 3 residues before the CDR3 end; the end is taken from the germline J gene. V gene TRBV10-3 combines with J gene TRBJ2-2, with 7 nucleotides matching TRBD2. CDR1 and CDR2 from the germline V gene are ENHRY and SYGVKD. The CDR3 covers 17 residues. Trimming removed 0 bases from V and 4 bases from J; junction bases left unmatched: 8. The part of the CDR3 DNA that was read is TGTGCCATCAGTGAGTCGGGCCAGCGGGAAGGCACCGGGGAG. Translating it yields CAISESGQREGTGE. The complete CDR3 protein is CAISESGQREGTGELFF.

This clone was counted many times. The observed sequence ends 3 residues before the CDR3 terminus, with the missing tail filled in from the germline J gene. V usage is TRBV30 and J usage is TRBJ1-2, with D possibly being TRBD1 (5 bases). Germline V lookup: CDR1 GTSNPN, CDR2 SVGIG (reference sequence). The CDR3 sequence is 13 residues long. CDR3 residues: CAWSPWGAGGYTF. CDR3 DNA, as far as it was read: TGTGCCTGGAGTCCCTGGGGCGCGGGGGGC.

This clone was observed a few times. The read ends 3 residues before the CDR3 terminus; that terminus is restored from the germline J gene. This chain links TRBV20-1 with TRBJ2-7; 9 bases agree with TRBD1. The germline V gene encodes CDR1 DFQATT and CDR2 SNEGSKA (reference sequence). The CDR3 length is 16 residues. V was pared by 0 bases and J by 6 bases, with 12 bases of the junction left unmatched. Incomplete CDR3 DNA: TGCAGTGCTAGAGACCGTGCGGACAGGGGTCGGCGCGAG. Its translation is CSARDRADRGRRE. The CDR3, in full, reads CSARDRADRGRREQYF.

This clone has ten or more counts. With the read ending 3 residues before the CDR3 end, the germline J gene is used to fill in that end. This chain joins TRBV7-2 and TRBJ1-2; 10 bases fit TRBD1. CDR1 and CDR2 from the germline V gene are SGHTA and FQGNSA. V dropped 3 bases and J dropped 2; count of bases not matched to a gene: 0. CDR3 size: 14 residues. The CDR3 here is CASSLDRGNYGYTF. The sequenced part of the CDR3 DNA is TGTGCCAGCAGCTTGGACAGGGGGAACTATGGC. Full variable domain (outside the CDR3, taken from reference TRBV7-2 and TRBJ1-2): GAGVSQSPSNKVTEKGKDVELRCDPISGHTALYWYRQSLGQGLEFLIYFQGNSAPDKSGLPSDRFSAERTGGSVSTLTIQRTQQEDSAVYLCASSLDRGNYGYTFGSGTRLTVV.

This clone came up many times. The read finishes 3 residues shy of the CDR3 end, and the germline J gene is used to complete it. The chain recombines TRBV7-3 with TRBJ1-1; 7 bases are a match to TRBD1. The CDR3 loop spans 13 amino acids. The germline V gene encodes CDR1 SGHTA and CDR2 FQGTGA. The V segment lost 6 bases and the J segment 0 bases; nucleotides outside the gene matches: 1. The sequenced CDR3 bases are TGTGCCAGCAGAGGGGGCATGAACACTGAA. The encoded protein is CASRGGMNTE. The full CDR3 reads CASRGGMNTEAFF.

At least ten counts were recorded for this clone. The read comes to an end 3 residues before the CDR3 does, leaving the germline J gene to fill in the end. V usage is TRBV9 and J usage is TRBJ1-2; the D is unclear. Trimming pared 0 bases from V and 3 bases from J, leaving 12 bases between. Germline lookup yields CDR1 SGDLS and CDR2 YYNGEE. This CDR3 has 15 residues. The CDR3 sequence is CASSVETASHYGYTF. The sequenced part of the CDR3 DNA is TGTGCCAGCAGCGTAGAAACAGCAAGTCACTATGGC.

This clone showed up many times. Read sequence stops 3 residues before the CDR3 end, and the germline J gene provides the missing end. This sequence joins TRBV20-1 and TRBJ1-2, with D possibly TRBD1 on 6 matching bases. Trimming stripped 6 bases from V and 0 bases from J, with 17 bases between. The germline gives CDR1 DFQATT, CDR2 SNEGSKA (reference sequence). The CDR3 runs 15 residues. The CDR3 region is CSAQGQSSTNYGYTF. The covered CDR3 bases are TGCAGTGCCCAAGGACAGAGCAGTACTAACTATGGC.

This clone was picked up many times. The sequence runs out 3 residues before the end of the CDR3; the remainder is reconstructed from the germline J gene. The V gene is TRBV27, the J gene TRBJ2-7; maybe TRBD1 (6 bases). Per the germline V gene, CDR1 is MNHEY and CDR2 is SMNVEV (reference sequence). The CDR3 is made up of 16 amino acids. Trimming pared 0 bases from V and 1 base from J, leaving 13 bases between. The part of the CDR3 DNA that was read is TGTGCCAGCAGTTTATCGCGCAGGGGCCGGTCCTACGAG. Its translation is CASSLSRRGRSYE. The whole CDR3 sequence is CASSLSRRGRSYEQYF.

This clone came up many times. The read terminates 3 residues before the CDR3 end, so the remaining end is supplied by the germline J gene. The chain joins TRBV9 to TRBJ2-3, with a tentative D call TRBD2 (6 bases). The CDR3 loop spans 17 amino acids. Germline V gives CDR1 SGDLS, CDR2 YYNGEE. The V end was cut by 1 base, the J end by 1 base, with 16 bases between. Incomplete CDR3 DNA: TGTGCCAGCAGCGTAAGCGGGTGGAACCTTGGCACAGATACG. Translated, it gives CASSVSGWNLGTDT. The CDR3 in its entirety is CASSVSGWNLGTDTQYF.

The table lists this clone with many counts. Coverage ceases 3 residues before the CDR3 finishes, and the germline J gene fills in the end. J is TRBJ2-2 and V is TRBV4-2, with 7 bases fitting TRBD1. J gave up 5 bases and V 7 bases, and 4 bases lay outside the gene matches. CDR1 and CDR2 (germline): LGHNA, YNFKEQ. This CDR3 contains 13 residues. The CDR3 sequence is CASTPQGTGELFF. The sequenced CDR3 bases are TGTGCCAGCACCCCACAGGGGACCGGGGAG.

As regards this clone: The DNA ends 3 residues before the CDR3 does, and the rest of the CDR3 is filled in from the germline J gene. The V gene is TRBV20-1, the J gene TRBJ2-3; no definite D call. Germline V gene data show CDR1 as DFQATT and CDR2 as SNEGSKA (reference sequence). The CDR3 extends over 13 amino acids. V was trimmed by 3 bases and J by 4 bases, leaving 11 bases between them. The CDR3 sequence: CSARLGSADTQYF. The CDR3 DNA, read in part, is TGCAGTGCTAGGCTAGGATCCGCAGATACG.

Points on this clone: The read stops 3 residues short of the end of the CDR3; the missing end is completed from the germline J gene. This chain joins TRBV7-7 and TRBJ2-5, with 15 nucleotides matching TRBD2. Trimming at V came to 5 bases and at J to 5 bases, leaving 6 bases not matched to a gene. From germline, CDR1 is SSHAT and CDR2 FNYEAQ (reference sequence). The CDR3 has 16 amino acids. This chain's CDR3 is CASSPGLAGGGETQYF. CDR3 DNA (partial): TGTGCCAGCAGCCCCGGACTAGCGGGAGGGGGGGAGACC.

This clone showed up many times. The read terminates 3 residues ahead of where the CDR3 ends, so the germline J gene completes it. The V gene is TRBV7-9, the J gene TRBJ1-2; D unresolved. The germline V gene has CDR1 SEHNR and CDR2 FQNEAQ (reference sequence). This CDR3 has 12 residues. The CDR3 bases that were read are TGTGCCAGCAGCCGACTTTTGGAAGGC. Its protein is CASSRLLEG. The entire CDR3 protein reads CASSRLLEGYTF.